Following are 21 T cell receptor beta chains from one sample sequenced in a study of blood T cell repertoires in COVID-19. Data came from immunoSEQ multiplex PCR; TCRdb stores just in-frame clones and leaves some out. This repertoire shows about 120,000 clones, approximately 92% found once; its top ten account for under 35%. Source material: peripheral blood. These receptors all stem from a man between 65 and 85 years old with active or convalescent COVID-19.

The chain is built from TRBV6-6 and TRBJ1-5; D not resolved. V shed 2 bases and J shed 4 bases, with 12 bases lying between them. The CDR3 sequence is 15 residues long. Germline V gene lookup returns CDR1 MNHNY and CDR2 SVGAGI (reference sequence). CDR3 region: CASSYLRRDNQPQHF. Here the CDR3 DNA reads TGTGCCAGCAGTTACCTTCGGAGGGATAATCAGCCCCAGCATTTT.

Only a few counts were recorded for this clone. V is TRBV28 and J is TRBJ2-3; no clear D. The CDR3 runs 11 residues. Germline V gene sequence: CDR1 MDHEN, CDR2 SYDVKM. Trimming removed 1 base at V and 8 bases at J, with 4 bases between. Here the CDR3 DNA reads TGTGCCAGCAGTTTATACAGTACGCAGTATTTT. It encodes CASSLYSTQYF.

The chain joins TRBV28 to TRBJ2-1; no reliable D call. Germline CDR1 is MDHEN and CDR2 is SYDVKM. The V gene lost 1 base and the J gene lost 5 bases, with 21 bases spanning the gap. The CDR3 is 18 amino acids. For the CDR3, the DNA is TGTGCCAGCAGTTTATCGCCCTGGAGCGACTCGGAAAACAATGAGCAGTTCTTC. Translation: CASSLSPWSDSENNEQFF.

The sample holds one count of this clone. This chain connects TRBV15 to TRBJ1-5, with D unresolved. Germline-derived CDR1 and CDR2 are LNHNV and YYDKDF (reference sequence). Trimming removed 2 bases from V and 11 bases from J, with 16 bases in between. CDR3 length equals 14 residues. The CDR3 DNA sequence: TGTGCCACCAGCAGATCCCTGGAGGCGACGACCCAGCATTTT. Translation: CATSRSLEATTQHF. The whole variable domain, remainder taken from reference TRBV15 and TRBJ1-5, is DAMVIQNPRYQVTQFGKPVTLSCSQTLNHNVMYWYQQKSSQAPKLLFHYYDKDFNNEADTPDNFQSRRPNTSFCFLDIRSPGLGDTAMYLCATSRSLEATTQHFGDGTRLSIL.

This clone is a singleton in its sample. This chain links TRBV6-5 with TRBJ2-3; the D is unclear. The CDR3 consists of 11 residues. V lost 8 bases and J 3 bases, leaving 6 bases between the germline ends. The V gene's germline CDR1 is MNHEY and CDR2 SVGAGI. CDR3 residues: CASGETDTQYF. DNA of the CDR3: TGTGCCAGCGGAGAGACAGATACGCAGTATTTT.

The genes are TRBV19 and TRBJ2-2; 10 nucleotides match TRBD2. V trimming: 0 bases; J trimming: 7 bases; junction bases outside the gene matches: 8. The CDR3 runs 17 residues. CDR1 is LNHDA and CDR2 is SQIVND in the germline V gene (reference sequence). Here the CDR3 DNA reads TGTGCCAGTAGTATAGAGGGAGCGGGAGGGCCAGTCGGGGAGCTGTTTTTT. Amino acid sequence: CASSIEGAGGPVGELFF.

CDR3 residues: CASSEMVAGAYEQYF. CDR3 nucleotide sequence: TGTGCCAGCAGTGAGATGGTAGCGGGAGCTTACGAGCAGTACTTC. The V gene is TRBV6-1, the J gene TRBJ2-7, with TRBD2 matching over 9 bases. Germline V gene sequence: CDR1 MNHNS, CDR2 SASEGT. The trim removed 3 bases at V and 4 bases at J, leaving 7 bases unmatched. This CDR3 comprises 15 residues.

The chain has TRBV28 and TRBJ2-2; D is ambiguous. The CDR3 spans 12 residues. CDR1 and CDR2 (germline): MDHEN, SYDVKM. Trimming stripped 4 bases from V and 9 bases from J, with 9 bases between. The CDR3 DNA reads TGTGCCAGCAGTTCCCAAGCCCGGGAGCTGTTTTTT. This sequence encodes CASSSQARELFF. Together with reference TRBV28 and TRBJ2-2, the CDR3 gives the full variable domain: DVKVTQSSRYLVKRTGEKVFLECVQDMDHENMFWYRQDPGLGLRLIYFSYDVKMKEKGDIPEGYSVSREKKERFSLILESASTNQTSMYLCASSSQARELFFGEGSRLTVL.

This chain links TRBV5-4 with TRBJ2-1; 14 bases align to TRBD2. Germline values: CDR1 SGHNT, CDR2 YYREEE (reference sequence). V trimming: 4 bases; J trimming: 4 bases; junction bases outside the gene matches: 7. This CDR3 region has 17 residues. As DNA, the CDR3 is TGTGCCAGCAGCGCGGGACTAGCGGGAGCTTCGTACAATGAGCAGTTCTTC. It yields the protein CASSAGLAGASYNEQFF.

The rearrangement joins TRBV27 to TRBJ1-2; 9 bases line up with TRBD1. The CDR3 contains 14 residues. J was trimmed by 8 bases and V by 2 bases; bases with no gene match: 6. Germline assignment: CDR1 MNHEY and CDR2 SMNVEV (reference sequence). Here the CDR3 reads CASSLRRDREGYTF. CDR3 sequence (DNA): TGTGCCAGCAGTTTACGACGGGACAGGGAAGGCTACACCTTC.

This chain uses TRBV27 with TRBJ1-1, with TRBD1 matching 8 bases. The CDR3 extends over 17 amino acids. With 4 bases clipped from V and 1 base from J, the junction kept 11 bases outside the gene matches. Germline V lookup: CDR1 MNHEY, CDR2 SMNVEV (reference sequence). CDR3 nucleotide sequence: TGTGCCAGCAGTTCGTGGACAGGGTCGATCCCGAACACTGAAGCTTTCTTT. Its protein product is CASSSWTGSIPNTEAFF.

In its sample, this clone was seen a few times. This sequence joins TRBV6-5 and TRBJ2-7, with TRBD1 matching 7 bases. Trimming at V came to 6 bases and at J to 0 bases, leaving 8 bases not matched to a gene. This CDR3 is built from 15 residues. The germline gives CDR1 MNHEY, CDR2 SVGAGI. CDR3 amino acids: CASRRTGTASYEQYF. CDR3 coding DNA: TGTGCCAGCAGACGGACCGGGACAGCCTCCTACGAGCAGTACTTC.

The chain joins TRBV2 to TRBJ1-1; D perhaps matches TRBD1 (6 bases). Trimming removed 4 bases from V and 1 base from J, with 10 bases in between. Germline V gene sequence: CDR1 SNHLY, CDR2 FYNNEI. This CDR3 is built from 14 residues. CDR3 protein: CASSVYRENTEAFF. CDR3 bases: TGTGCCAGCAGTGTATACAGGGAGAACACTGAAGCTTTCTTT.

The genes are TRBV10-2 and TRBJ2-3; a possible D gene is TRBD2 (6 bases). Trimming removed 4 bases at V and 8 bases at J, with 16 bases between. The CDR3 length is 14 residues. CDR1 and CDR2 from the germline V gene are WSHSY and SAAADI. CDR3 bases: TGCGCCAGCAGTGCCCCGGGGGTAGTGGGTACGCAGTATTTT. It translates to CASSAPGVVGTQYF.

V usage is TRBV11-2 and J usage is TRBJ2-1; TRBD1 agrees at 9 bases. The CDR3 runs 15 residues. Trimming removed 4 bases from V and 3 bases from J; junction bases left unmatched: 4. Germline lookup yields CDR1 SGHAT and CDR2 FQNNGV. The CDR3 is CASSWGDRVYNEQFF. CDR3 coding DNA: TGTGCCAGCAGCTGGGGGGACAGGGTCTACAATGAGCAGTTCTTC.

CDR3 sequence reads: CAWSEWDRDVYGYTF. The CDR3 nucleotides are TGTGCCTGGAGTGAATGGGACAGGGACGTCTATGGCTACACCTTC. The chain couples TRBV30 to TRBJ1-2; 9 nucleotides align to TRBD1. The CDR3 is 15 amino acids. V lost 1 base and J lost 4; bases outside the gene matches: 7. Germline V gene sequence: CDR1 GTSNPN, CDR2 SVGIG (reference sequence).

In this sample, this clone turned up a few times. V and J are TRBV27 and TRBJ1-6, with TRBD1 identical over 8 bases. V was pared by 2 bases and J by 10 bases, with 7 bases of the junction left unmatched. Germline V gene data show CDR1 as MNHEY and CDR2 as SMNVEV (reference sequence). CDR3 size: 15 residues. In nucleotides, the CDR3 is TGTGCCAGCAGTTTACGGCCCGGACAGGGCTCACCCCTCCACTTT. This encodes CASSLRPGQGSPLHF.

V is TRBV11-2 and J is TRBJ1-4, with D unresolved. In germline, CDR1 is SGHAT, CDR2 FQNNGV. This CDR3 spans 14 amino acids. Trimming shortened V by 7 bases and J by 8 bases, and 17 bases separated the two germline ends. As DNA, the CDR3 is TGTGCCAGCATCGGGGAGGGTCTCCGGGAAAAACTGTTTTTT. Translation: CASIGEGLREKLFF.

The V gene is TRBV10-3, the J gene TRBJ2-1; a possible D gene is TRBD2 (5 bases). The V gene's germline CDR1 is ENHRY and CDR2 SYGVKD. The V end was cut by 0 bases, the J end by 2 bases, with 17 bases between. The CDR3 is 18 amino acids. The CDR3 region is CAISESSPEAAPYNEQFF. CDR3 in DNA: TGTGCCATCAGTGAGTCGAGCCCGGAAGCGGCCCCCTACAATGAGCAGTTCTTC.

The chain uses TRBV28 and TRBJ1-5, with TRBD1 matching 10 bases. Germline CDR1 reads MDHEN; CDR2 reads SYDVKM. This CDR3 spans 15 amino acids. The trim removed 3 bases at V and 4 bases at J, leaving 3 bases unmatched. This chain's CDR3 is CASSFRQGANQPQHF. The CDR3 bases are TGTGCCAGCAGTTTTCGACAGGGGGCAAATCAGCCCCAGCATTTT.

In DNA, the CDR3 is TGTGCCAGCACCAGAGACAGGGTATTAATGAACACTGAAGCTTTCTTT. Amino acids: CASTRDRVLMNTEAFF. The gene calls are TRBV28 and TRBJ1-1, with 7 bases aligning to TRBD1. This CDR3 is 16 amino acids long. CDR1 and CDR2 (germline): MDHEN, SYDVKM. J gave up 0 bases and V 7 bases, and 11 bases lay outside the gene matches. Variable domain in full (rest from reference TRBV28 and TRBJ1-1): DVKVTQSSRYLVKRTGEKVFLECVQDMDHENMFWYRQDPGLGLRLIYFSYDVKMKEKGDIPEGYSVSREKKERFSLILESASTNQTSMYLCASTRDRVLMNTEAFFGQGTRLTVV.